The 5 T cell receptor beta chains below were found in one sample sequenced in a study of CD8 T cells in Susac syndrome. Random hexamers were used to reverse transcribe the RNA input (about 0.45 to 1 ug). TCRdb re-derived calls from the immunoSEQ multiplex PCR reads in MiXCR, one entry per CDR3 protein. This sample has about 250,000 distinct CDR3 sequences, with roughly 95% found just once. Source material: CD4+ T cells from PBMCs. These receptors were collected from a human donor with multiple sclerosis.

The chain uses TRBV29-1 and TRBJ2-5; a weak D match, TRBD2 (5 bases). This CDR3 comprises 12 residues. V was cut by 8 bases and J by 5 bases, with 15 bases left in between. Germline V gives CDR1 SQVTM, CDR2 ANQGSEA. CDR3 in DNA: TGCAGCATATCTAGCTTGGGTGAGACCCAGTACTTC. It encodes CSISSLGETQYF.

The chain uses TRBV20-1 and TRBJ1-2; 9 positions match TRBD1. Germline CDR1 DFQATT, CDR2 SNEGSKA (reference sequence). This CDR3 region has 12 residues. V was pared by 7 bases and J by 4 bases, with 4 bases of the junction left unmatched. The CDR3 DNA is TGCAGTGTCCTACAGGGGGCCTATGGCTACACCTTC. Its translation: CSVLQGAYGYTF.

The chain has TRBV29-1 and TRBJ1-2; 8 bases map to TRBD1. With 1 base clipped from V and 4 bases from J, the junction kept 5 bases outside the gene matches. Germline V gene data show CDR1 as SQVTM and CDR2 as ANQGSEA. The CDR3 spans 14 residues. CDR3 bases: TGCAGCGTTGAAGGCGAGGACAGGGCCTATGGCTACACCTTC. This sequence encodes CSVEGEDRAYGYTF.

This chain uses TRBV5-1 with TRBJ1-1, with D hard to call. The CDR3 spans 14 residues. CDR1 and CDR2 from the germline V gene are SGHRS and YFSETQ. V was clipped by 0 bases and J by 1 base, with 7 bases between them. As DNA, the CDR3 is TGCGCCAGCAGCTTGGGGCTTACGAACACTGAAGCTTTCTTT. The encoded protein is CASSLGLTNTEAFF. Full variable domain (remainder filled in from reference TRBV5-1 and TRBJ1-1): KAGVTQTPRYLIKTRGQQVTLSCSPISGHRSVSWYQQTPGQGLQFLFEYFSETQRNKGNFPGRFSGRQFSNSRSEMNVSTLELGDSALYLCASSLGLTNTEAFFGQGTRLTVV.

The chain joins TRBV5-4 to TRBJ2-7; 8 positions agree with TRBD1. This CDR3 spans 14 amino acids. Germline CDR1 is SGHNT and CDR2 is YYREEE (reference sequence). The junction had 8 bases not matched to a gene; V was cut back by 4 bases and J by 5 bases. CDR3 nucleotides: TGTGCCAGCAGCCCATCAGGGGGCCGGAACGAGCAGTACTTC. Protein: CASSPSGGRNEQYF.